The T cell receptor beta chain described here comes from a study of CDR3 diversity in severe acne. Trimming shortened V by 2 bases and J by 5 bases, and 11 bases separated the two germline ends. The germline V gene encodes CDR1 SEHNR and CDR2 FQNEAQ (reference sequence). The CDR3 length is 14 residues. TCRdb itself ran the PCR reads through MiXCR, one entry per CDR3 protein. The profile covers about 90,000 distinct CDR3 sequences, with around 50% appearing a single time and around 10% taken by the ten largest. Judged by abundance, this clonotype is medium-sized. What was sequenced was blood. This clonotype originated in a male donor with severe acne vulgaris. The chain carries TRBV7-9 and TRBJ2-3; D may match TRBD1 or TRBD2 (5 bases each). CDR3 sequence (DNA): TGTGCCAGCAGCTTACTAGGGGCGGGAGATACGCAGTATTTT. It translates to CASSLLGAGDTQYF.